This TCR beta chain originates from a study of T cells in women clearing cervical HPV infection. Study-level results: Cases and controls were distinguished at AUC about 0.8 by richness and V genes. CIN3+ cases had significantly higher TCR repertoire richness than controls, but evenness did not differ. Controls had more TRBV6-7 (approximately 0.16%) than cases (about 0.11%).

Produced via immunoSEQ multiplex PCR; TCRdb's table is partial and in-frame only. The sample has about 22,000 clones, and its top ten clones hold about 5%. A word on this clone: Antigen: not known. Sequencing ends 3 residues short of the CDR3 end; the germline J gene provides the rest.

The CDR3 contains 14 residues. Germline trimming cut 0 bases from V and 4 bases from J; bases unmatched to any gene: 5. Germline V CDR1 and CDR2: DFQATT, SNEGSKA (reference sequence). Specimen: blood buffy coat. The receptor was derived from a woman between 18 and 70 years old with a cervical HPV16 infection that either progressed to CIN3+ or cleared (not recorded which). The genes are TRBV20-1 and TRBJ1-2; TRBD1 agrees at 7 bases. The sequenced CDR3 bases are TGCAGTGCTAGAGACCGGGACAGATTCTATGGC. Residues: CSARDRDRFYG. The CDR3 in full is CSARDRDRFYGYTF.